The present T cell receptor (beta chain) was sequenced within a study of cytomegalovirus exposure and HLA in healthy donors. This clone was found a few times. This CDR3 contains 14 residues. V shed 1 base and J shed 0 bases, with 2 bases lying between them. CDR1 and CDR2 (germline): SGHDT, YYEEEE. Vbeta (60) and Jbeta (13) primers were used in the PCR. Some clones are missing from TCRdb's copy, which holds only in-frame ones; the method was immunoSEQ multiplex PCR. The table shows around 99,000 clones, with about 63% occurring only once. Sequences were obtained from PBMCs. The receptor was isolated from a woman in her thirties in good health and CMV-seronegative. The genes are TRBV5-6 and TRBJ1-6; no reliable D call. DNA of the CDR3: TGTGCCAGCAGCTTGCGCTCCTATAATTCACCCCTCCACTTT. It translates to CASSLRSYNSPLHF.